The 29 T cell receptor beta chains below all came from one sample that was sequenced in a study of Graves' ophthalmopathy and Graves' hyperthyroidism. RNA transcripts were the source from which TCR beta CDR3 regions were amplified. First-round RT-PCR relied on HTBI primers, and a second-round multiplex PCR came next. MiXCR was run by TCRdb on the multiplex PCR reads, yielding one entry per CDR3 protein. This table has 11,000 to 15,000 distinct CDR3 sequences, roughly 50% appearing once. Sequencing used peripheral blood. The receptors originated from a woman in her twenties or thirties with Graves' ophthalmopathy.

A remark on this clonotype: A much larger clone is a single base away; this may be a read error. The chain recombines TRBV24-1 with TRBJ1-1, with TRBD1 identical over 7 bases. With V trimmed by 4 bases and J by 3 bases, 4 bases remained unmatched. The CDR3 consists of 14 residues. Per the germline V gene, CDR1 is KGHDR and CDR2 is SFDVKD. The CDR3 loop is CATSESDRDTEAFF. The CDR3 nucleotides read TGTGCCACCAGTGAGAGTGACAGGGACACTGAAGCTTTCTTT.

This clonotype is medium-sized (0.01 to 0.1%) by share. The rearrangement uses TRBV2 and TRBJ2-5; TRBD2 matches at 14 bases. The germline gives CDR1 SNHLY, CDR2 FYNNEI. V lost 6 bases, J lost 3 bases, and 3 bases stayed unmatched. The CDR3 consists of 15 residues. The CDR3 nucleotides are TGTGCCAGCAGGTCGACTAGCGGGAGGGAAGAGACCCAGTACTTC. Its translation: CASRSTSGREETQYF.

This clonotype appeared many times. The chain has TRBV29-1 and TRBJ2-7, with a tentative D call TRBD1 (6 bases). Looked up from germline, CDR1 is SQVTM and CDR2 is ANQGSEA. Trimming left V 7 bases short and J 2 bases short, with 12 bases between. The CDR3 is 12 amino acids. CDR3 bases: TGCAGCGGGACAGACAGTGCCTACGAGCAGTACTTC. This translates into CSGTDSAYEQYF.

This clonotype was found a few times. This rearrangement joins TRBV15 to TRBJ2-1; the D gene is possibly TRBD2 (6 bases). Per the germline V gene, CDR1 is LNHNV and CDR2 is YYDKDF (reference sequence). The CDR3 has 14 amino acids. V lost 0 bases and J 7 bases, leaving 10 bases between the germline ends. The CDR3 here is CATSRDPAGNEQFF. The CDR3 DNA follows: TGTGCCACCAGCAGAGATCCGGCGGGGAATGAGCAGTTCTTC. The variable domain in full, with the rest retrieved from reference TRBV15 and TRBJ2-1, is DAMVIQNPRYQVTQFGKPVTLSCSQTLNHNVMYWYQQKSSQAPKLLFHYYDKDFNNEADTPDNFQSRRPNTSFCFLDIRSPGLGDTAMYLCATSRDPAGNEQFFGPGTRLTVL.

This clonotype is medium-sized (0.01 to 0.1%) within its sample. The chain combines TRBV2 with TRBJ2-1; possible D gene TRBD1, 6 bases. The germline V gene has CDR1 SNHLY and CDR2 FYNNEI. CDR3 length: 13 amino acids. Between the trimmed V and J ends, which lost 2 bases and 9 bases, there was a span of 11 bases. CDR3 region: CASSEWDKSEQFF. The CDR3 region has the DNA TGTGCCAGCAGTGAATGGGACAAGAGTGAGCAGTTCTTC.

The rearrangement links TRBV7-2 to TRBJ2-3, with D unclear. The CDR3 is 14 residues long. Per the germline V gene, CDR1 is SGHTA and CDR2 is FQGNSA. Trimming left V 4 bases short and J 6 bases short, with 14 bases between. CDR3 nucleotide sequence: TGTGCCAGCAGCTCCCGCGCCTCGGCCGATACGCAGTATTTT. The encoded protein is CASSSRASADTQYF.

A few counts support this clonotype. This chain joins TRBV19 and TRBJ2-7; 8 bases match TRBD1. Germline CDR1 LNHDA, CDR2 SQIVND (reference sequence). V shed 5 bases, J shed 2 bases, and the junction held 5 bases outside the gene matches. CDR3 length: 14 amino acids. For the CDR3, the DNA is TGTGCCAGTAGTGACCGGGACAGGACCTACGAGCAGTACTTC. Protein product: CASSDRDRTYEQYF.

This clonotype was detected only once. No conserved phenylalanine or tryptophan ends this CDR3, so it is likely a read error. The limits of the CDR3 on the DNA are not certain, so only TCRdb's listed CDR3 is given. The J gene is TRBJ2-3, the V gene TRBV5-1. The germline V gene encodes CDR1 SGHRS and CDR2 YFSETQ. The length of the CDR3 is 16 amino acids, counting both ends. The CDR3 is CASGLGAGTSTDTRYL.

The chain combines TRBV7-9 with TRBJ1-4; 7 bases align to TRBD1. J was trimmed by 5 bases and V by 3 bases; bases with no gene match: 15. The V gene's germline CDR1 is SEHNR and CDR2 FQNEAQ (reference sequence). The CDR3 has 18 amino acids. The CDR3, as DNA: TGTGCCAGCAGCTTCCCCCGGGGGAGCGGGACAGTAAATGAAAAACTGTTTTTT. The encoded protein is CASSFPRGSGTVNEKLFF.

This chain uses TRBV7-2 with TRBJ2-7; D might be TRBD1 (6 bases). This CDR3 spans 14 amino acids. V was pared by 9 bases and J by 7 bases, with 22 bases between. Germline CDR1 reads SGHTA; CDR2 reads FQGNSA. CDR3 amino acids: CARHHSRPGDEQYF. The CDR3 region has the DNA TGTGCCAGACACCATAGCCGACCAGGGGATGAGCAGTACTTC.

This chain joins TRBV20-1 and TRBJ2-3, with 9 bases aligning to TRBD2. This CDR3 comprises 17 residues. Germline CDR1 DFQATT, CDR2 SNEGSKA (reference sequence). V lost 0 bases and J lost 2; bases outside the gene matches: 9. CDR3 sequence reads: CSARDPSSGSITDTQYF. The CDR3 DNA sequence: TGCAGTGCTAGAGATCCTAGTAGCGGGAGTATCACAGATACGCAGTATTTT.

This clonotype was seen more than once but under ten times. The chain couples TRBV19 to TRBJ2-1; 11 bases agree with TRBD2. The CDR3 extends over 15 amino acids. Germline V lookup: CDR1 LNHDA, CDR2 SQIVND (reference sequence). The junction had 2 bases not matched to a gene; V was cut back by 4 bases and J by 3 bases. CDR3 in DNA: TGTGCCAGTAGTACGGGACTAGCGGACTACAATGAGCAGTTCTTC. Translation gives CASSTGLADYNEQFF.

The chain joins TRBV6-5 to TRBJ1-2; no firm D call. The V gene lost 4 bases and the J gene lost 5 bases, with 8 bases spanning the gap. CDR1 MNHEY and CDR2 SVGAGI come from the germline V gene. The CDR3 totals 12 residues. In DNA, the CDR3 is TGTGCCAGCAGTTCGTCGCGTTATGGCTACACCTTC. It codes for CASSSSRYGYTF.

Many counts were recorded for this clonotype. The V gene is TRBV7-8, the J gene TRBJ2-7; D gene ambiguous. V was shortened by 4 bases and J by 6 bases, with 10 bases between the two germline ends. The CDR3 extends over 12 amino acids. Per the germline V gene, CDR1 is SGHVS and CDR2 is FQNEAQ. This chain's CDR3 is CASSSRLGEQYF. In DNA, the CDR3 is TGTGCCAGCAGCTCCCGGTTAGGCGAGCAGTACTTC.

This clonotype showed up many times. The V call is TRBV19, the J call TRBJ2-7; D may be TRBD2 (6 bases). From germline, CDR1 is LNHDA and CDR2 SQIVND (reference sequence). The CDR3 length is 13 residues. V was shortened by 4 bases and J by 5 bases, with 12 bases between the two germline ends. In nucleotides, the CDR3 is TGTGCCAGTAGTAATTCGGCGGGAAACGAGCAGTACTTC. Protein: CASSNSAGNEQYF.

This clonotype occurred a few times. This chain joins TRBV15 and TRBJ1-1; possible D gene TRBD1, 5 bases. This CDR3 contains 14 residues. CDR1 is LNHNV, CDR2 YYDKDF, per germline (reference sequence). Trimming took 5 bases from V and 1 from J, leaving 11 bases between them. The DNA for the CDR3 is TGTGCCACCAGCGCGGGAACAGGGAACACTGAAGCTTTCTTT. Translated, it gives CATSAGTGNTEAFF.

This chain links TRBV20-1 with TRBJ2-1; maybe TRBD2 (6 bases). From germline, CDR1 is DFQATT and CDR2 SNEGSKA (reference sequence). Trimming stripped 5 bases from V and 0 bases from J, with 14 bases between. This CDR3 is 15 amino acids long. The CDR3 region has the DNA TGCAGTGCTCCTCTAGCGCCCGGCTCCTACAATGAGCAGTTCTTC. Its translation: CSAPLAPGSYNEQFF.

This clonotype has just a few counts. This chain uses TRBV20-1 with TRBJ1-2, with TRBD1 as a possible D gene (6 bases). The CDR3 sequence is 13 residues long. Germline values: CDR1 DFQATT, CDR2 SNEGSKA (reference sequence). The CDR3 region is CTLKTTGMNGYTF. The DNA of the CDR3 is TGCACCCTCAAGACCACAGGGATGAATGGCTACACCTTC.

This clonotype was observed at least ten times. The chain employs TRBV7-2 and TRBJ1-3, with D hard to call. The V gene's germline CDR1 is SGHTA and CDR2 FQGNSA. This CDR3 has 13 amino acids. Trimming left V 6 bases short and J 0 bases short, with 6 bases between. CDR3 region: CASRQYSGNTIYF. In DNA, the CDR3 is TGTGCCAGCAGACAGTACTCTGGAAACACCATATATTTT.

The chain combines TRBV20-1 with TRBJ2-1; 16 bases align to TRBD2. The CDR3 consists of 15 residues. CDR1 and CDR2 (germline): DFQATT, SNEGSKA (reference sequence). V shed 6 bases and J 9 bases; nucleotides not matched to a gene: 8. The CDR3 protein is CSASGLAGGLPEQFF. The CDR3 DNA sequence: TGCAGTGCCTCGGGACTAGCGGGAGGGCTCCCTGAGCAGTTCTTC.

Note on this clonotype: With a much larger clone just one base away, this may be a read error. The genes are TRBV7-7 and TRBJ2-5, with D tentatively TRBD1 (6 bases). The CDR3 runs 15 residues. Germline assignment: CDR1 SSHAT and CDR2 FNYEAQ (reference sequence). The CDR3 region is CASSTQGTKQGTQYF. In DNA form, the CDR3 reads TGTGCTAGCAGTACCCAGGGGACGAAACAAGGGACCCAGTACTTC.

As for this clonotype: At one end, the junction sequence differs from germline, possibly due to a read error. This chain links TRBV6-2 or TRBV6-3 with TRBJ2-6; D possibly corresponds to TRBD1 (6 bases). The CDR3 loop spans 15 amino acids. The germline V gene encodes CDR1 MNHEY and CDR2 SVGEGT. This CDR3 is CASSAQGSGANVPTF. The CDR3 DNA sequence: TGTGCCAGCAGTGCACAGGGTTCCGGGGCCAACGTCCCGACTTTC.

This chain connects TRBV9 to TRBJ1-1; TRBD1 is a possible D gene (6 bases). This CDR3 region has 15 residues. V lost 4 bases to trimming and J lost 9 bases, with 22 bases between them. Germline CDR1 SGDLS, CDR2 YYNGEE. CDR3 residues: CASSPGGPATSKAFF. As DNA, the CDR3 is TGTGCCAGCAGCCCGGGGGGCCCAGCCACCTCCAAAGCTTTCTTT. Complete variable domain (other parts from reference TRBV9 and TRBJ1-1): DSGVTQTPKHLITATGQRVTLRCSPRSGDLSVYWYQQSLDQGLQFLIQYYNGEERAKGNILERFSAQQFPDLHSELNLSSLELGDSALYFCASSPGGPATSKAFFGQGTRLTVV.

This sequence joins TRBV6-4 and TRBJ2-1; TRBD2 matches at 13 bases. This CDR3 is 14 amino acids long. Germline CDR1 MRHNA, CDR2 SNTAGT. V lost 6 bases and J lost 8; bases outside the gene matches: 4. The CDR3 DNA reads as TGTGCCAGCAGCGGACTAGCGGGAGCGGATGAGCAGTTCTTC. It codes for CASSGLAGADEQFF.

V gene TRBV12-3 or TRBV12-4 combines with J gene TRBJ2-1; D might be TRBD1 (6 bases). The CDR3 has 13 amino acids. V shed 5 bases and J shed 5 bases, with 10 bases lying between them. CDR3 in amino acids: CASSQGPNNEQFF. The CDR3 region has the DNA TGTGCCAGCAGTCAGGGGCCAAACAATGAGCAGTTCTTC.

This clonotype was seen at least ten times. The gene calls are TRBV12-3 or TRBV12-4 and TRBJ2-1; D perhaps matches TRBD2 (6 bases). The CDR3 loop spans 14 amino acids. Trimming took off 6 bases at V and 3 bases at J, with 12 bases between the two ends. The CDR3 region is CASRGGGGYNEQFF. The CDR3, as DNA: TGTGCCAGCAGGGGGGGTGGGGGCTACAATGAGCAGTTCTTC.

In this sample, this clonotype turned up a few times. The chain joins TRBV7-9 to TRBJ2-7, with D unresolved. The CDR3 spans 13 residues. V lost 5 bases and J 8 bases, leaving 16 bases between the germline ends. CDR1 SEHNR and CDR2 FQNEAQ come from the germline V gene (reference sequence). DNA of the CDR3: TGTGCCAGCAGCCCTGGGCCCGCAGGTCAGCAGTACTTC. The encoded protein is CASSPGPAGQQYF.

CDR3 in DNA: TGTGCCACCAGTAGGACAGGGGCCGACAATGAGCAGTTCTTC. Residues: CATSRTGADNEQFF. This chain links TRBV24-1 with TRBJ2-1; 9 positions match TRBD1. Germline V lookup: CDR1 KGHDR, CDR2 SFDVKD. This CDR3 is built from 14 residues. After removal of 6 bases from V and 5 bases from J, the junction contained 4 bases not matched to a gene.

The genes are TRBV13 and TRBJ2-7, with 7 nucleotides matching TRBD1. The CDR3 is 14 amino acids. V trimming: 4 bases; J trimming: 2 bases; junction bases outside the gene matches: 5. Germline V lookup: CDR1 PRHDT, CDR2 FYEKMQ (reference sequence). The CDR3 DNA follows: TGTGCCAGCAGCTCCCAGACAGGGCCCTACGAGCAGTACTTC. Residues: CASSSQTGPYEQYF.